One T cell receptor (beta chain) is described in this entry. The PCR contained 60 Vbeta and 13 Jbeta primers. Data came from immunoSEQ multiplex PCR; TCRdb stores just in-frame clones and leaves some out. The sample consists of 130,000 to 150,000 clones, 73% of them appearing once. This CDR3 has 15 residues. CDR1 is SGHNT, CDR2 YENEEA, per germline. Between the trimmed V and J ends, which lost 5 bases and 1 base, there was a span of 11 bases. The data were obtained in a study of cytomegalovirus exposure and HLA in healthy donors. The receptor was derived from a young woman in good health and CMV-seronegative. The V call is TRBV11-3, the J call TRBJ2-2; D perhaps matches TRBD1 (6 bases). Sequencing was done on a sample of PBMCs. The CDR3 nucleotides read TGTGCCAGCAGCCCGGGGACACTGAACACCGGGGAGCTGTTTTTT. The encoded protein is CASSPGTLNTGELFF.